This T cell receptor (beta chain) was identified in a study of T cells in Graves' hyperthyroidism and ophthalmopathy. Uncontrolled infection, other autoimmune disease, pregnancy or lactation led to exclusion. The PBMCs had their origin in roughly 9.4 ml of fresh peripheral blood. The sample holds many counts of this clonotype. RNA transcripts yielded amplified TCR beta CDR3 regions. A set of HTBI primers served as the primers for a first-round RT-PCR of the TCR CDR3. One entry per CDR3 protein, called by TCRdb with MiXCR from the multiplex PCR reads. This sample has approximately 490,000 distinct CDR3 sequences; 22% occur once, and the top ten carry under 55%. This receptor was obtained from a woman between 70 and 85 years old with Graves' ophthalmopathy. Sequencing used blood.

The CDR3 protein is CASSFSGPGELFF. The CDR3 nucleotides are TGTGCCAGCAGCTTTTCAGGCCCCGGGGAGCTGTTTTTT. V is TRBV7-3 and J is TRBJ2-2; D is unclear. The germline CDR1 and CDR2 sequences are SGHTA and FQGTGA. The CDR3 extends over 13 amino acids. Trimming removed 3 bases from V and 6 bases from J, with 8 bases in between.